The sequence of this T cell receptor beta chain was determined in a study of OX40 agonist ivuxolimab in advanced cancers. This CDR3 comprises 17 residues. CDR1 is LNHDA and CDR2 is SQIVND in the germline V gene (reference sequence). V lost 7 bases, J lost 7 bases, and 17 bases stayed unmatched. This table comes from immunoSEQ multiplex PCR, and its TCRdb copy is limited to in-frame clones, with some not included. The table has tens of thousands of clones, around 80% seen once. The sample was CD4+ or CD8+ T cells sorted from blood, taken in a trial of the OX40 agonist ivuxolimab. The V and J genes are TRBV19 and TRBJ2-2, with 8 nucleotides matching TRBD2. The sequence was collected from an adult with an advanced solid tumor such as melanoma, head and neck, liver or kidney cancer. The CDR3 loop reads CASTLPSGGKPGGELFF. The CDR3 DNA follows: TGTGCCAGTACCCTCCCCTCGGGAGGGAAGCCCGGCGGGGAGCTGTTTTTT.